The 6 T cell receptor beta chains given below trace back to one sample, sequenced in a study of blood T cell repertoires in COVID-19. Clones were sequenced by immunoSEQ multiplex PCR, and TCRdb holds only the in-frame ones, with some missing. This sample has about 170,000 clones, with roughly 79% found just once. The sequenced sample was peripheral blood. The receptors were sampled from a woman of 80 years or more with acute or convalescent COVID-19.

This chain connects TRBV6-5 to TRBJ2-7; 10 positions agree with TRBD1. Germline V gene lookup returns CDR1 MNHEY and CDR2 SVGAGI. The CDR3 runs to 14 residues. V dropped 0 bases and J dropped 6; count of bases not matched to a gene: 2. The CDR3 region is CASSYSDRGAEQYF. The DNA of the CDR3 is TGTGCCAGCAGTTACTCGGACAGGGGGGCCGAGCAGTACTTC.

CDR3 coding DNA: TGTGCCAGCAGCGTAGCCCCAGACAGGGGAGCCTATGGCTACACCTTC. It specifies CASSVAPDRGAYGYTF. This rearrangement joins TRBV9 to TRBJ1-2, with TRBD1 matching over 8 bases. This CDR3 is built from 16 residues. Germline CDR1 and CDR2: SGDLS and YYNGEE. V dropped 0 bases and J dropped 4; count of bases not matched to a gene: 8.

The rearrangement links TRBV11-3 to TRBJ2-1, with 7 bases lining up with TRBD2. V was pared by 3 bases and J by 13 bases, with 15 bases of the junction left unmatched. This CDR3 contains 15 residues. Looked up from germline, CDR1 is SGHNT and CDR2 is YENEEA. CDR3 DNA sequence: TGTGCCAGCAGCTTTGGGGCTTTGGGGACGGGAGGACAGTTCTTC. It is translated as CASSFGALGTGGQFF.

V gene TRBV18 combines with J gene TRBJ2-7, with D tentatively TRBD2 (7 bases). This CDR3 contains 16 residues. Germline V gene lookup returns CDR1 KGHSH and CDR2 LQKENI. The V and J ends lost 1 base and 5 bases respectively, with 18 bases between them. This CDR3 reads CASSPREGVVGHEQYF. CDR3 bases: TGTGCCAGCTCACCACGGGAGGGGGTGGTAGGGCACGAGCAGTACTTC.

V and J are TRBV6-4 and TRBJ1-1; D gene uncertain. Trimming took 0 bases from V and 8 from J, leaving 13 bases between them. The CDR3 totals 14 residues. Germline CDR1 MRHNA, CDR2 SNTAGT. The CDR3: CASSDSLTSREAFF. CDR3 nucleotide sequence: TGTGCCAGCAGTGACTCGCTAACCTCGCGGGAAGCTTTCTTT.

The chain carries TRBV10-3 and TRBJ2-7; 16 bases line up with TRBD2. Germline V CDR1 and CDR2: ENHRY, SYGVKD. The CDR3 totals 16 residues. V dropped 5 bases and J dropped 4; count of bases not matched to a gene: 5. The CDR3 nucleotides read TGTGCCATCAGTTCGGGACTAGCGGGAGGGTCATACGAGCAGTACTTC. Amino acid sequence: CAISSGLAGGSYEQYF.